Reported below is one TCR beta chain. The data belong to a study of blood T cell repertoires in COVID-19. Background on the study: The United States, Italy and Spain were the sources of the acute and convalescent COVID-19 samples.

The germline V gene encodes CDR1 LNHDA and CDR2 SQIVND (reference sequence). The CDR3 has 18 residues. J was trimmed by 0 bases and V by 7 bases; bases with no gene match: 15. In the study's own analysis: The authors estimated nucleated cell counts from reference gene primer amplification. Measured with immunoSEQ multiplex PCR; TCRdb has only the in-frame clones, and not every one. Clone size and V and J calls were adopted from that table, with D and trimming inferred from the DNA. The sample contains approximately 200,000 clones, 89% of which appear only once. This chain uses TRBV19 with TRBJ1-5; TRBD1 matches at 7 bases. Sequenced: PBMCs or T cells enriched from blood (not recorded which). The receptor was isolated from a woman aged 40 to 49 with acute COVID-19. The CDR3 coding sequence is TGTGCCAGTACCCTAGGTCACCAGGGGGGATATAGCAATCAGCCCCAGCATTTT. Residues: CASTLGHQGGYSNQPQHF.